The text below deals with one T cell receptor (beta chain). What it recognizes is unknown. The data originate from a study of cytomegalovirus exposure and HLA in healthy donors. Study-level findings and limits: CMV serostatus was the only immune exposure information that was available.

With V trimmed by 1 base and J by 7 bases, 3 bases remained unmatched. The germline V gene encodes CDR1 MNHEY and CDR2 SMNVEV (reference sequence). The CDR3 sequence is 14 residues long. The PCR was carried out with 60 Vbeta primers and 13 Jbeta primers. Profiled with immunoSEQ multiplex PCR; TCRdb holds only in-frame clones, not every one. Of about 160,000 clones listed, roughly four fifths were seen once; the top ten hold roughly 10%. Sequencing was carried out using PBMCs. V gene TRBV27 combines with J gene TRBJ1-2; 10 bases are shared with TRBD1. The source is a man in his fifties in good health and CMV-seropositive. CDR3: CASSLWDRGIGYTF. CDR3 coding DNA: TGTGCCAGCAGTTTATGGGACAGGGGTATTGGCTACACCTTC.